This T cell receptor (beta chain) was retrieved from a study of response to subunit inactivated influenza vaccine. Germline-derived CDR1 and CDR2 are MNHEY and SVGEGT. The CDR3 covers 18 residues. V shed 0 bases and J shed 7 bases, with 22 bases lying between them. MiXCR was run by TCRdb on the RT-PCR reads, yielding one entry per CDR3 protein. The data hold over 450,000 distinct CDR3 sequences, with approximately 12% observed a single time. This TCR derives from a man aged 50 to 59 who received an inactivated influenza vaccine. The chain couples TRBV6-2 or TRBV6-3 to TRBJ1-5; D is perhaps TRBD1 (5 bases). The sequenced sample was PBMCs from blood, obtained 45 days after vaccination. The CDR3 DNA sequence: TGTGCCAGCAGTTACTCGACGTCTAGGACAACCCCGAGACAGCCCCAGCATTTT. Its translation: CASSYSTSRTTPRQPQHF.